This TCR beta chain was documented in a study of blood T cells in healthy people across ages. This CDR3 spans 13 amino acids. CDR1 is KGHDR and CDR2 is SFDVKD in the germline V gene. Trimming took off 8 bases at V and 7 bases at J, with 14 bases between the two ends. For the second PCR, which ran for roughly 6 to 11 cycles, a sample-barcoded 5' primer and a J-beta primer mix were used. Using its own MiXCR run on the 5' RACE reads, TCRdb lists one record per CDR3 protein. The repertoire consists of about 970,000 distinct CDR3 sequences, with about 53% occurring once and the leading ten covering 20% to 25%.

The V call is TRBV24-1, the J call TRBJ2-1; tentative D call: TRBD2 (5 bases). Input material: blood. This TCR was sampled from a woman aged 55-70 years in good health. CDR3 nucleotide sequence: TGTGCCACCACCGACCGGGGTTCGAATGAGCAGTTCTTC. It translates to CATTDRGSNEQFF.